This TCR beta chain was identified during a study of T cells after yellow fever vaccination. In the study overall: It was SMART-Seq v4 Ultra Low Input that prepared the fractions with low cell numbers.

For TCR, cDNA came from 5'RACE template switching, which added a universal primer site and UMIs. TCRdb fed the 5' RACE reads into MiXCR, producing one record per CDR3 protein. Of around 310,000 distinct CDR3 sequences in the sample, about 4.5% were seen once. Study outcomes and limitations: Reappearance after the booster was seen for most primary-vaccination clones, at roughly 96% CD4 and 70% to 90% CD8.

CDR1 is SGHTA, CDR2 FQGNSA, per germline. Trimming pared 0 bases from V and 8 bases from J, leaving 8 bases between. The CDR3 loop spans 13 amino acids. Note on this clonotype: Its cognate antigen is unknown.

The sample here was PBMCs, taken 15 days after the yellow fever booster vaccination. The receptor's source is a man between 18 and 29 years old who received the YFV17D yellow fever vaccine. The rearrangement uses TRBV7-2 and TRBJ2-1, with D unclear. The CDR3: CASSLAASYEQFF. Here the CDR3 DNA reads TGTGCCAGCAGCTTAGCGGCTTCCTATGAGCAGTTCTTC.